The TCR beta chain under discussion was sequenced for a study of regulatory T cells in long-lasting Graves disease. The time point is: newly diagnosed GD, antithyroid drugs for less than 3 months. Preparation of the TCR library used RNA extracted from PBMCs. CDR1 is SGHAT and CDR2 is FQNNGV in the germline V gene. The junction had 3 bases not matched to a gene; V was cut back by 3 bases and J by 4 bases. The CDR3 is made up of 15 amino acids. Sequencing libraries for TCR beta were prepared with iRepertoire HTBI primers and Arm-PCR of CDR3 regions. TCRdb re-called the multiplex PCR reads with MiXCR, one entry per CDR3 protein. Here the sample spans around 480,000 distinct CDR3 sequences, roughly 15% being singletons. These same records also appear under a second study, on T cells in Graves' hyperthyroidism and ophthalmopathy.

Here the sequenced sample was peripheral blood mononuclear cells (PBMCs), taken at new diagnosis, from a patient treated with antithyroid drugs. The TCR was taken from a woman aged 40-65 years with Graves disease. This sequence joins TRBV11-2 and TRBJ2-2, with 9 bases fitting TRBD2. The CDR3 spells CASSFGTSSTGELFF. The DNA of the CDR3 is TGTGCCAGCAGCTTCGGGACTAGCAGCACCGGGGAGCTGTTTTTT. Combining the CDR3 with reference TRBV11-2 and TRBJ2-2 gives the whole variable domain EAGVAQSPRYKIIEKRQSVAFWCNPISGHATLYWYQQILGQGPKLLIQFQNNGVVDDSQLPKDRFSAERLKGVDSTLKIQPAKLEDSAVYLCASSFGTSSTGELFFGEGSRLTVL.